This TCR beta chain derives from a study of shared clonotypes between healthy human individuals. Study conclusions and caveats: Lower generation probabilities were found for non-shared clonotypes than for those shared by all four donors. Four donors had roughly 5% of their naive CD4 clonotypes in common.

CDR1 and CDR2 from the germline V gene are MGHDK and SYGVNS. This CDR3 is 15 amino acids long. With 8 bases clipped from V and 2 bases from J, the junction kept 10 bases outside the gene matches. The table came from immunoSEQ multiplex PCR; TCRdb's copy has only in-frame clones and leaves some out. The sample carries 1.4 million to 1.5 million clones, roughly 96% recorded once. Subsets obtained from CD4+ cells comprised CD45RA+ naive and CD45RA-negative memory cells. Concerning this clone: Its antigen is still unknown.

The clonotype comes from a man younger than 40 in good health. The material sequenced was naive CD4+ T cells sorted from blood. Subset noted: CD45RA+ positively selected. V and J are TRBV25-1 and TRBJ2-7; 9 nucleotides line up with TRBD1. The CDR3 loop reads CASRSGTGWTYEQYF. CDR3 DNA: TGTGCCAGCCGATCCGGGACAGGGTGGACCTACGAGCAGTACTTC.